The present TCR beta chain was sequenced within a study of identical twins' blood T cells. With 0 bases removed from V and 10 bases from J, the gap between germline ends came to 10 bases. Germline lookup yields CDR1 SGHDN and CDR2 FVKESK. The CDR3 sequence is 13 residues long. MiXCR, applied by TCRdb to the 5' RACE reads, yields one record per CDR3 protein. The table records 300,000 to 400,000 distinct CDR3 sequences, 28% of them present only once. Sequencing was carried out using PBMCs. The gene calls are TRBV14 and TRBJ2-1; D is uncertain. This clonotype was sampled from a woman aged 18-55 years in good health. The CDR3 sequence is CASSQEGRGEQFF. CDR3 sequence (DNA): TGTGCCAGCAGCCAAGAGGGTCGTGGCGAGCAGTTCTTC.